A single sample gave rise to the 9 T cell receptor beta chains below, sequenced in a study of T cell clusters in autoimmune cytopenias. Each sample's input was around 250 ng genomic DNA, some 40,000 genome equivalents. One tube held mixed TRB-A and TRB-B primer pools for touch-down PCR. TCRdb reworked the multiplex PCR reads into one entry per CDR3 protein, no DNA. The ten most abundant clones cover 25% to 35% of a sample with 8,000 or so distinct CDR3 sequences. The material sequenced was peripheral blood. All receptors derive from a human donor with an autoimmune cytopenia or autoimmune hepatitis (not recorded which).

The chain couples TRBV30 to TRBJ1-1; TCRdb's D call of TRBD1 is untestable without DNA. CDR1 and CDR2 from the germline V gene are GTSNPN and SVGIG (reference sequence). CDR3 size: 12 residues. CDR3 residues: CACARGGTEAFF.

The chain links TRBV12-3 or TRBV12-4 to TRBJ1-5; the TRBD1 assignment by TCRdb is unverifiable without DNA. This CDR3 is 15 amino acids long. CDR3: CASSFSGASNQPQHF.

The rearrangement uses TRBV5-6 and TRBJ2-5; TCRdb's D call of TRBD1 is untestable without DNA. Germline V gene data show CDR1 as SGHDT and CDR2 as YYEEEE. The CDR3 is 15 amino acids. The CDR3: CASSFIKDRVESQYF. Looking up the rest from reference TRBV5-6 and TRBJ2-5 gives the full variable domain: DAGVTQSPTHLIKTRGQQVTLRCSPKSGHDTVSWYQQALGQGPQFIFQYYEEEERQRGNFPDRFSGHQFPNYSSELNVNALLLGDSALYLCASSFIKDRVESQYFGPGTRLLVL.

In terms of frequency, this clonotype is medium-sized (0.01 to 0.1%). The V call is TRBV12-3 or TRBV12-4, the J call TRBJ2-3; TCRdb gives TRBD1 as the D gene, but with no DNA this cannot be confirmed. The length of the CDR3 is 14 residues. This CDR3 is CASSSVAPADTQYF.

The chain has TRBV11-2 and TRBJ2-7. The CDR3 length is 11 residues. Germline V gene data show CDR1 as SGHAT and CDR2 as FQNNGV. Here the CDR3 reads CASSAAYEQYF.

This chain uses TRBV11-2 with TRBJ2-2; the D call of TRBD2 rests on TCRdb alone, since no DNA is present to check it. The V gene's germline CDR1 is SGHAT and CDR2 FQNNGV. The CDR3 is 15 residues long. This chain's CDR3 is CASSIRTSPPGELFF.

The chain has TRBV10-3 and TRBJ2-2; the D gene TCRdb calls, TRBD1, cannot be checked with no DNA. Germline lookup yields CDR1 ENHRY and CDR2 SYGVKD. The CDR3 sequence is 14 residues long. This chain's CDR3 is CATGGTDNTGELFF.

According to its frequency, this clonotype is medium-sized. The chain couples TRBV6-1 to TRBJ2-1. Germline values: CDR1 MNHNS, CDR2 SASEGT. The CDR3 covers 13 residues. CDR3: CASSEADWQGQFF.

This clonotype is called medium-sized based on its frequency. The J gene is TRBJ2-7, the V gene TRBV21-1; checking the TCRdb D call of TRBD2 is not possible without DNA. TRBV21-1 is given as a pseudogene. This CDR3 has 16 residues. CDR3 loop: CASSKKVPGVGYEQYF.